A selection of T cell receptor beta chains follows, all from one sample in a study of OX40 agonist ivuxolimab in advanced cancers. Repertoires were generated with immunoSEQ multiplex PCR, while TCRdb's copy carries only in-frame clones and drops some. The table shows some 87,000 clones, with 85% to 95% occurring only once. This sample comprised CD4+ or CD8+ T cells sorted from blood, obtained in a trial of the OX40 agonist ivuxolimab. All receptors derive from an adult with an advanced solid tumor such as melanoma, head and neck, liver or kidney cancer. The CDR3 runs from the conserved cysteine through the conserved F or W. A D gene is named only where the DNA matches it firmly. Only some rows state a clone size, as once, few, many or a class for expanded clones.

15,TRBJ2-2,TRBV6-6,TRBD2,NA,CASSPTSGRPGELFF,TGTGCCAGCAGTCCGACTAGCGGGAGGCCCGGGGAGCTGTTTTTT
12,TRBJ2-1,TRBV28,NA,NA,CASSFRLEGKFF,TGTGCCAGCAGTTTTCGGCTAGAGGGAAAGTTCTTC
14,TRBJ2-5,TRBV30,TRBD1,NA,CASSGTGVQETQYF,TGTGCCTCCTCCGGGACAGGGGTTCAAGAGACCCAGTACTTC
14,TRBJ1-1,TRBV6-5,NA,NA,CASSESGMLTEAFF,TGTGCCAGCAGTGAGTCCGGGATGCTTACTGAAGCTTTCTTT
15,TRBJ2-3,TRBV6-6,NA,NA,CASSYPQGPTDTQYF,TGTGCCAGCAGTTACCCCCAGGGTCCCACAGATACGCAGTATTTT
14,TRBJ2-7,TRBV7-9,TRBD1,once,CASSSDRAGYEQYF,TGTGCCAGCAGCTCAGACAGGGCAGGCTACGAGCAGTACTTC
15,TRBJ1-1,TRBV7-3,NA,NA,CASTPPHRGDTEAFF,TGTGCCAGCACCCCGCCCCATCGGGGAGACACTGAAGCTTTCTTT
15,TRBJ1-5,TRBV7-2,NA,NA,CASSLAVYSNQPQHF,TGTGCCAGCAGCTTAGCGGTTTATAGCAATCAGCCCCAGCATTTT
15,TRBJ2-2,TRBV28,NA,NA,CASSPVLGSPGELFF,TGTGCCAGCAGCCCGGTTTTAGGGAGTCCCGGGGAGCTGTTTTTT
14,TRBJ1-1,TRBV2,NA,NA,CASSEIGGGTEAFF,TGTGCCAGCAGTGAAATAGGGGGAGGCACTGAAGCTTTCTTT
13,TRBJ1-4,TRBV4-2,NA,NA,CASSLTENEKLFF,TGTGCCAGCAGCCTCACCGAAAATGAAAAACTGTTTTTT
15,TRBJ1-3,TRBV4-3,TRBD1,NA,CASSQGQGAGNTIYF,TGCGCCAGCAGCCAAGGTCAGGGGGCTGGAAACACCATATATTTT
13,TRBJ2-7,TRBV29-1,NA,NA,CSAIRPDLDEQYF,TGCAGCGCAATCCGACCAGACCTGGACGAGCAGTACTTC
16,TRBJ2-1,TRBV7-9,NA,NA,CASSSDYRSPYNEQFF,TGTGCCAGCAGCTCCGACTATCGGTCGCCATACAATGAGCAGTTCTTC
13,TRBJ2-1,TRBV25-1,TRBD1,NA,CASIRDRDNEQFF,TGTGCCAGCATCCGGGACAGGGACAATGAGCAGTTCTTC
14,TRBJ2-1,TRBV4-1,NA,once,CASSPGIRAGEQFF,TGCGCCAGCAGCCCCGGGATCCGTGCCGGTGAGCAGTTCTTC
15,TRBJ2-5,TRBV5-4,NA,NA,CARRAWGTPEETQYF,TGTGCCAGGAGAGCTTGGGGCACACCGGAGGAGACCCAGTACTTC
14,TRBJ2-7,TRBV28,TRBD2,NA,CASTPGGLSYEQYF,TGTGCCAGTACGCCGGGAGGCCTCTCCTACGAGCAGTACTTC
13,TRBJ2-7,TRBV27,NA,NA,CASSLGQYYEQYF,TGTGCCAGCAGTTTAGGGCAGTACTACGAGCAGTACTTC
15,TRBJ2-2,TRBV7-2,NA,NA,CASRPVARNTGELFF,TGTGCCAGCAGGCCGGTGGCTCGAAACACCGGGGAGCTGTTTTTT
12,TRBJ2-5,TRBV7-8,NA,NA,CASSLVLKTQYF,TGTGCCAGCAGCTTAGTGTTAAAGACCCAGTACTTC
17,TRBJ2-7,TRBV7-9,TRBD1,NA,CASRFDSGQGHSYEQYF,TGTGCCAGCAGATTTGATTCTGGACAGGGACACTCCTACGAGCAGTACTTC
15,TRBJ2-5,TRBV9,NA,NA,CASSVAGSFQETQYF,TGTGCCAGCAGCGTAGCCGGCAGCTTCCAAGAGACCCAGTACTTC
17,TRBJ2-7,TRBV19,NA,NA,CASSMSPLGLYKYEQYF,TGTGCCAGTAGTATGTCCCCCTTGGGACTTTACAAATACGAGCAGTACTTC
15,TRBJ2-3,TRBV4-2,TRBD2,NA,CASSQGLESTDTQYF,TGTGCCAGCAGCCAGGGACTAGAGTCCACAGATACGCAGTATTTT
13,TRBJ2-7,TRBV6-5,NA,NA,CASSYLLSHEQYF,TGTGCCAGCAGTTACTTATTGTCACACGAGCAGTACTTC
16,TRBJ1-3,TRBV9,NA,NA,CASSADGLFSGNTIYF,TGTGCCAGCAGCGCCGACGGGCTCTTCTCTGGAAACACCATATATTTT
15,TRBJ2-5,TRBV4-2,NA,NA,CASSQGSDRQETQYF,TGTGCCAGCAGCCAAGGGTCGGACAGACAAGAGACCCAGTACTTC
13,TRBJ2-7,TRBV13,NA,NA,CASWSFPTYEQYF,TGTGCCAGTTGGTCTTTCCCAACCTACGAGCAGTACTTC
15,TRBJ2-1,TRBV27,NA,NA,CASSLTGSSYNEQFF,TGTGCCAGCAGTTTAACCGGGAGCTCCTACAATGAGCAGTTCTTC
14,TRBJ1-4,TRBV6-6,NA,NA,CASSYGTTNEKLFF,TGTGCCAGCAGTTACGGGACTACAAATGAAAAACTGTTTTTT
14,TRBJ1-2,TRBV28,TRBD1,NA,CASSSPTGSEGYTF,TGTGCCAGCAGTTCTCCGACAGGGTCGGAAGGCTACACCTTC
15,TRBJ1-1,TRBV2,TRBD1,NA,CASIEMNPGGTEAFF,TGTGCCAGCATCGAAATGAACCCAGGGGGCACTGAAGCTTTCTTT
16,TRBJ1-5,TRBV6-4,NA,NA,CASSDSGGRYNQPQHF,TGTGCCAGCAGTGACTCAGGGGGGAGATATAATCAGCCCCAGCATTTT
13,TRBJ2-3,TRBV5-4,NA,NA,CASSLQGSDTQYF,TGTGCCAGCAGCTTGCAGGGCTCAGATACGCAGTATTTT
13,TRBJ2-2,TRBV11-3,NA,NA,CASSPTNTGELFF,TGTGCCAGCAGCCCCACGAACACCGGGGAGCTGTTTTTT
15,TRBJ2-7,TRBV6-5,TRBD2,NA,CASNGREGSGYEQYF,TGTGCCAGCAACGGCAGGGAGGGATCAGGGTACGAGCAGTACTTC
15,TRBJ2-5,TRBV7-7,TRBD2,NA,CASTPTSGAQETQYF,TGTGCTAGCACCCCAACTAGCGGAGCGCAAGAGACCCAGTACTTC
12,TRBJ2-7,TRBV19,TRBD1,NA,CASSHRGNEQYF,TGTGCCAGTAGTCACAGGGGAAACGAGCAGTACTTC
16,TRBJ2-1,TRBV27,TRBD2,NA,CASSAGTSGRYNEQFF,TGTGCCAGCAGTGCGGGGACTAGCGGGAGATACAATGAGCAGTTCTTC
13,TRBJ1-1,TRBV19,NA,NA,CASSIVRNTEAFF,TGTGCCAGTAGTATAGTCAGGAACACTGAAGCTTTCTTT
14,TRBJ2-7,TRBV13,TRBD2,few,CASSLGLAGGEQYF,TGTGCCAGCAGCTTGGGACTAGCGGGAGGCGAGCAGTACTTC